The source of this T cell receptor beta chain is a study of blood T cell repertoires in COVID-19. Produced via immunoSEQ multiplex PCR; TCRdb's table is partial and in-frame only. The sample includes roughly 250,000 clones, about 88% seen only once; the top ten take approximately 2.1%. CDR3 size: 16 residues. V gave up 1 base and J gave up 5 bases; unmatched junction bases: 10. Per the germline V gene, CDR1 is SGHVS and CDR2 is FQNEAQ. This chain links TRBV7-8 with TRBJ2-5, with TRBD2 identical over 7 bases. The sequencing sample was made of peripheral blood. The TCR comes from a woman between 40 and 55 years old who had recovered from COVID-19. The CDR3 bases are TGTGCCAGCAGCTTAGGGACGACTAGCAGGCGGGAGACCCAGTACTTC. This codes for CASSLGTTSRRETQYF.